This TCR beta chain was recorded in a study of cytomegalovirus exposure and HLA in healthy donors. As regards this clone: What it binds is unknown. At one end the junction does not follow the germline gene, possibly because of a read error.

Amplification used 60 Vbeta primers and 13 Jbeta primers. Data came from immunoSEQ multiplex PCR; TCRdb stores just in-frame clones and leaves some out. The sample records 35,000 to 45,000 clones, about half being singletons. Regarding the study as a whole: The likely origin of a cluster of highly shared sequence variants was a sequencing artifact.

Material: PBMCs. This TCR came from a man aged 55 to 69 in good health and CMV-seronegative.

The DNA for the CDR3 is TGCAGTGTTAGGGGGCAAGGGACCCAGTACTTC. This codes for CSVRGQGTQYF. The chain is built from TRBV20-1 and TRBJ2-5; 7 positions agree with TRBD1. In germline, CDR1 is DFQATT, CDR2 SNEGSKA (reference sequence). This CDR3 contains 11 residues.